This TCR beta chain was identified in a study of cytomegalovirus exposure and HLA in healthy donors. Findings and caveats of the study: Within an earlier analysis, most TCR beta V segments proved productive either about 90% or about 30% of the time. Later on, an analysis showed TCR association rates differing by HLA locus, with DRB1 the most and HLA-C the fewest.

As concerns this clone: Its cognate antigen is unknown.

Use of 60 Vbeta and 13 Jbeta primers characterized the PCR. Clones were sequenced by immunoSEQ multiplex PCR, and TCRdb holds only the in-frame ones, with some missing. The table for this sample gives roughly 120,000 clones. Sequenced sample: PBMCs. This TCR was sampled from a man aged 25 to 45 in good health and CMV-seronegative.

CDR3 bases: TGTGCCAGCAGCTTGGCAGGGGATGGCTACACCTTC. Protein: CASSLAGDGYTF. V and J are TRBV7-2 and TRBJ1-2, with D possibly matching TRBD1 (6 bases). Germline values: CDR1 SGHTA, CDR2 FQGNSA. V lost 3 bases to trimming and J lost 6 bases, with 8 bases between them. This CDR3 has 12 amino acids.